This T cell receptor beta chain was captured by sequencing in a study of blood T cell repertoires in COVID-19. Study at large: Collection of acute and convalescent COVID-19 samples took place in the United States, Italy and Spain. Sources were T cells, B-cell-depleted T cells, or PBMCs; the material itself was cDNA or gDNA.

Germline values: CDR1 MNHEY, CDR2 SVGAGI. The CDR3 length is 14 residues. V lost 4 bases, J lost 10 bases, and 19 bases lay in between. Under the authors' procedure: By means of reference gene primer amplification, nucleated cell counts were estimated. Data came from immunoSEQ multiplex PCR; TCRdb stores just in-frame clones and leaves some out. V, J and clone size are taken as reported in that table, and D and trimming were inferred from the DNA itself. The profile shows 250,000 or so clones, 90% of them singletons. The sequence came from a woman between 55 and 75 years old with COVID-19, enrolled during active disease. The V and J genes are TRBV6-5 and TRBJ1-1; unclear D gene. Material: peripheral blood. CDR3 DNA: TGTGCCAGCAGTTCTGAAGACCACGGGGTTAGAGCTTTCTTT. Encoded protein: CASSSEDHGVRAFF.